The present T cell receptor beta chain was sequenced within a study of long-term antiretroviral therapy in people with HIV (dated by TCRdb to about 2022). About the investigation overall: The earliest samples were collected approximately a decade before the 2015 WHO recommendation for immediate ART, a period when ART was typically delayed until CD4 counts fell. A retrospective serial study tested whether ART initiation and durable HIV suppression were associated with changes in peripheral blood TRB repertoire composition and diversity. Test extractions of a monoclonal T-cell line alongside a few dozen polyclonal samples showed no cross-contamination during QIAcube processing. Among the approximately 27 participants with HIV, around ten were female. From some 27 adults with confirmed HIV infection, the cohort provided fewer than 200 cryopreserved PBMC samples, gathered serially across a mean of about six years (range 1-12). Findings and caveats that apply to the study as a whole: Inferences about post-ART repertoire changes are limited because no data were available on ART adherence, viral resistance or therapy changes. Starting ART was linked to a significant rise in TRB diversity, yet even after long-term ART the diversity remained significantly lower than in transplant donor controls. Because PBMC availability was limited, only the TCR beta chain was sequenced, with no alpha chain pairing. Compared with controls, HIV repertoires had narrower CDR3 length ranges, and the network structure pointed to an antigen-experienced repertoire that shifted only slightly toward naive after ART. The samples span the years 2004 to 2017, and the ART regimens used at that time may not be as effective as current regimens. Expanded TRB clones identified before ART initiation dominated the repertoire across all time points, though the dominance fluctuated and decreased in many PLHIV after ART. Because cell numbers in pre-ART samples were limited, unsorted PBMC were profiled instead of sorted CD4+ and CD8+ T cells.

The immunoSEQ hsTCRB v3.0 assay was used at survey level resolution to sequence the TRB variable region. The targeted TRB sequencing depth was 40,000-50,000 T-cell genomes per sample. Pooled TRB libraries were sequenced on an Illumina MiSeq with a v3 150-cycle kit. Per the source publication's procedure: Repertoire analysis ran in R within a reproducible Nextflow workflow covering QC, data transformation and analysis. LymphoSeq2, an R package for exploring AIRR-Seq data, was used to implement custom analyses. Four samples that yielded fewer than 5000 total TRB sequences were excluded, so that around 190 HIV repertoires were analyzed. Among the approximately 190 retained HIV repertoires, some 60 were collected before ART initiation and around 130 after ART initiation. Each repertoire was downsampled to 5000 TRB nucleotide sequences, and summary statistics were averaged across 100 downsampling iterations. The analysis kept only TRB sequences whose CDR3 regions were at least seven amino acids long. Diversity was assessed using a clonality score derived from Shannon entropy and using the Gini coefficient. In the repertoire networks, any two of the top 5000 CDR3 amino acid sequences were linked whenever the two sequences differed by an edit distance of one. For TRB CDR3 amino acid sequences, antigen specificity groups and MHC restriction were predicted with GLIPH2. Known CMV, EBV, HIV or tissue antigen associations were flagged by matching CDR3 amino acid sequences against VDJdb and McPAS-TCR. Pre-ART, post-ART and control groups were compared with Wilcoxon signed-rank tests and Holm-Bonferroni correction. TCRdb retrieved this table from immuneACCESS and kept in-frame rearrangements only. Not all clones are present; in checked studies, unresolved V genes account for under half, and no reason is known for the remainder. The DNA gave D and trimming, while V, J and clone size come from that table. A total of roughly 28,000 clones appear in this sample, around 78% of them only once. The biggest ten clones account for 9.3% of the sample.

Inclusive of the bounding cysteine and phenylalanine, the CDR3 is 14 residues long. The kept DNA is CDR3 alone, 42 bases in frame from the first base. V gives up 7 bases and J gives up 1 base, and the segment between their germline ends measures 11 bases. From the germline V gene, CDR1 is MDHEN and CDR2 is SYDVKM. Participants were included only if at least one PBMC sample before ART initiation and at least two post-ART samples were available. Every participant with HIV received treatment in the United States of America. Before DNA extraction, cryopreserved samples containing roughly 1-11 million PBMC were thawed and washed. At the time of the earliest PBMC sample, participants with HIV were aged between about 23 and 54 years. Per participant, PBMC samples came from 1-4 timepoints prior to ART initiation and 2-8 timepoints following ART initiation, for a median of 7 samples. Serial HIV viral load, CD4+ T-cell count, ART history and demographic data were obtained for every participant. Genomic DNA was extracted from unsorted PBMC with a Qiagen kit on a QIAcube, processed in batches of 12 samples.

About this clone itself: What antigen it recognizes has not been identified. No base qualities exist here, and no much larger clone lies one base off it.

The specimen comprised unsorted PBMCs, sampled 1.5 years before starting antiretroviral therapy. The V gene is TRBV28 and the J gene is TRBJ2-1; a tentative D call is TRBD2 (6 bases match). This clonotype originated in a man younger than 35 with HIV. The CDR3 has the sequence CASIDAGSYNEQFF. The nucleotides are TGTGCCAGCATCGACGCGGGGTCCTACAATGAGCAGTTCTTC. Where the CDR3 stops, the reference TRBV28 and TRBJ2-1 genes take over; the full variable domain is DVKVTQSSRYLVKRTGEKVFLECVQDMDHENMFWYRQDPGLGLRLIYFSYDVKMKEKGDIPEGYSVSREKKERFSLILESASTNQTSMYLCASIDAGSYNEQFFGPGTRLTVL.